This T cell receptor beta chain was captured in a study of identical twins. This clonotype was seen a few times. Per the germline V gene, CDR1 is SGHAT and CDR2 is FQNNGV. The V and J ends lost 6 bases and 0 bases respectively, with 18 bases between them. This CDR3 is 18 amino acids long. TCRdb called the 5' RACE reads again in MiXCR, with one record for every CDR3 protein. The sample contains hundreds of thousands of distinct CDR3 sequences, about 12% of which appear only once. The data also belong to a second study, concerning yellow fever vaccine responses in identical twins.

V and J are TRBV11-2 and TRBJ1-6, with D possibly matching TRBD1 (5 bases). The sequence derives from a woman aged 18-29 years in good health. Sequences were obtained from PBMCs. For the CDR3, the DNA is TGTGCCAGCAGAAAAAGTCTCGGGGCCAGCTCCTATAATTCACCCCTCCACTTT. This codes for CASRKSLGASSYNSPLHF.